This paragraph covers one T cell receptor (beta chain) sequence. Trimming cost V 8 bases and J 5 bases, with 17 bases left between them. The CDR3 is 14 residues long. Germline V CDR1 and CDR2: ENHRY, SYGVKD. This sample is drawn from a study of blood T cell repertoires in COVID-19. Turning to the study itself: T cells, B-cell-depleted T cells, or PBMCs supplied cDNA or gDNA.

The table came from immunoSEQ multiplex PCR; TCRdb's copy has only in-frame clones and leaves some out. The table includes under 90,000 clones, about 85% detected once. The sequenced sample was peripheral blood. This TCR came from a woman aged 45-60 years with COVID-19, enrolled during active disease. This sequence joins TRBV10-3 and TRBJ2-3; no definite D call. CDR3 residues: CAIDRLVPLDTQYF. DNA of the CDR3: TGTGCCATCGATAGACTGGTCCCCTTAGATACGCAGTATTTT.